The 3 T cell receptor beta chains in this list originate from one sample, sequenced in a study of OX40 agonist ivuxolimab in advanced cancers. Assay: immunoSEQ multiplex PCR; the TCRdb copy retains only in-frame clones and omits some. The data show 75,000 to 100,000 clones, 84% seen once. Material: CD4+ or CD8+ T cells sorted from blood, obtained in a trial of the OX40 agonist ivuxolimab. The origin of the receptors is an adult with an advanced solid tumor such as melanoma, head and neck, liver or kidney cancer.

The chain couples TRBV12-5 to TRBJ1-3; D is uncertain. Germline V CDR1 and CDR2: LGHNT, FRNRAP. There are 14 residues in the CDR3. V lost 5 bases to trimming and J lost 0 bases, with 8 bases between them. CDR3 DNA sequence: TGTGCTAGTGGTCCGTCCAGCTCTGGAAACACCATATATTTT. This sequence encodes CASGPSSSGNTIYF.

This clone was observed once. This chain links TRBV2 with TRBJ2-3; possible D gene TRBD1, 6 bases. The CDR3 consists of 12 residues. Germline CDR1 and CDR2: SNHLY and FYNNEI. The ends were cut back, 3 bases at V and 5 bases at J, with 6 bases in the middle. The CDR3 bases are TGTGCCAGCAGTGAGACAGGAGATACGCAGTATTTT. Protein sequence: CASSETGDTQYF.

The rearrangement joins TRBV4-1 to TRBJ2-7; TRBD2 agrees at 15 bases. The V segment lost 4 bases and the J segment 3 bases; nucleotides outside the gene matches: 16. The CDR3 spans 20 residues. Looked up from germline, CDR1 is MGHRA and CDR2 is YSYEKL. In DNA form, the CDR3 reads TGCGCCAGCAGCCCCTCGGGACTAGCGGGAGGCCTCGCTGGGATCTACGAGCAGTACTTC. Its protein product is CASSPSGLAGGLAGIYEQYF.